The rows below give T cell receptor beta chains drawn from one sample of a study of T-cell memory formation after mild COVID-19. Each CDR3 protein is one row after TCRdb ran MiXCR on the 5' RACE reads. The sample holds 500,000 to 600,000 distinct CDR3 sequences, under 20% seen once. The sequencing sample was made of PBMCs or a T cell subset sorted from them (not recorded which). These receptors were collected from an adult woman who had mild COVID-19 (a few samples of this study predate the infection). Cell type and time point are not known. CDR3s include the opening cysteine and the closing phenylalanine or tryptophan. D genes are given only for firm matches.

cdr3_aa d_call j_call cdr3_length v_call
CASSIKGQGAYTF TRBD1 TRBJ1-2 13 TRBV19
CASSQGGTAPKGYTF TRBD1 TRBJ1-2 15 TRBV4-1
CASGGQHNEQFF NA TRBJ2-1 12 TRBV5-5
CSARSGSGRTDTQYF NA TRBJ2-3 15 TRBV20-1
CASTNTRLAGTDTQYF TRBD2 TRBJ2-3 16 TRBV5-1
CATSDYQGSDTQYF NA TRBJ2-3 14 TRBV24-1
CASSVAGTMSYEQYF TRBD2 TRBJ2-7 15 TRBV9
CASSLGQAHEQFF NA TRBJ2-1 13 TRBV27
CASSFTGSQETQYF NA TRBJ2-5 14 TRBV5-1
CASSHKQETQYF NA TRBJ2-5 12 TRBV5-1
CASSYAGGNTGELFF NA TRBJ2-2 15 TRBV6-5
CASSPTPGTDTQYF NA TRBJ2-3 14 TRBV18
CASSPLLRGNEQFF NA TRBJ2-1 14 TRBV27
CASSLTRNTQYF NA TRBJ2-3 12 TRBV7-2
CASSLPATGETQYF NA TRBJ2-5 14 TRBV12-3/TRBV12-4
CSADRVGSSYEQYF TRBD1 TRBJ2-7 14 TRBV20-1
CATSDPTGNSYEQYF TRBD1 TRBJ2-7 15 TRBV24-1
CASSLRRYNTDTQYF NA TRBJ2-3 15 TRBV7-8
CASSEYGRGDQPQHF NA TRBJ1-5 15 TRBV6-1
CASSVQGARGTGELFF TRBD1 TRBJ2-2 16 TRBV5-1
CATSPGTGDNTIYF TRBD1 TRBJ1-3 14 TRBV24-1
CASSRKSYNEQFF NA TRBJ2-1 13 TRBV6-5
CASSEDSHYGYTF NA TRBJ1-2 13 TRBV5-1